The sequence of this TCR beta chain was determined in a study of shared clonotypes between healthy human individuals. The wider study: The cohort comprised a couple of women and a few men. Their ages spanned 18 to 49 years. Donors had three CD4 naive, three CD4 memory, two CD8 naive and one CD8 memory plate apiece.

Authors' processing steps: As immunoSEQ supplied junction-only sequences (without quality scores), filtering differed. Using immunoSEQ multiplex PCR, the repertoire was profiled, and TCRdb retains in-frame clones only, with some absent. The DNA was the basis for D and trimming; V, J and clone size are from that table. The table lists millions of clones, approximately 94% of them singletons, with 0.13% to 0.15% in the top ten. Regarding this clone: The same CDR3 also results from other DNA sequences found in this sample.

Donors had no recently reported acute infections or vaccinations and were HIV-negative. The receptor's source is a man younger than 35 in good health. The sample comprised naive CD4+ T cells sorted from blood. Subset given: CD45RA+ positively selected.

CDR3 sequence: CASSYSLAGGTGELFF. The DNA for the CDR3 is TGTGCCAGCAGTTACTCGTTAGCGGGAGGTACCGGGGAGCTGTTTTTT. This rearrangement joins TRBV6-5 to TRBJ2-2; TRBD2 agrees at 10 bases. The CDR3 length is 16 residues. CDR1 MNHEY and CDR2 SVGAGI come from the germline V gene. Trimming at V came to 0 bases and at J to 5 bases, leaving 3 bases not matched to a gene.